The 11 T cell receptor beta chains presented below share a single source sample, sequenced in a study of blood T cell repertoires in COVID-19. Profiled with immunoSEQ multiplex PCR; TCRdb holds only in-frame clones, not every one. The sample shows 250,000 to 300,000 clones, about four fifths of them seen only once. Input material: PBMCs or T cells enriched from blood (not recorded which). All receptors derive from a man between 35 and 55 years old who had been exposed to COVID-19.

This clone turned up a few times. The V gene is TRBV5-1, the J gene TRBJ2-3; 9 bases align to TRBD1. The CDR3 has 15 residues. V shed 0 bases, J shed 1 base, and the junction held 0 bases outside the gene matches. CDR1 is SGHRS, CDR2 YFSETQ, per germline. Here the CDR3 reads CASSLDRGRTDTQYF. As DNA, the CDR3 is TGCGCCAGCAGCTTGGACAGGGGGCGCACAGATACGCAGTATTTT.

This rearrangement joins TRBV18 to TRBJ1-5; 7 bases are shared with TRBD1. Looked up from germline, CDR1 is KGHSH and CDR2 is LQKENI. The V gene end was trimmed by 5 bases and the J gene end by 0 bases; junction bases not matched to a gene: 13. The CDR3 consists of 18 residues. For the CDR3, the DNA is TGTGCCAGCTCATCATCGATAAAACAGGGGACTAGCAATCAGCCCCAGCATTTT. Translation: CASSSSIKQGTSNQPQHF.

The chain joins TRBV12-3 or TRBV12-4 to TRBJ1-1, with D tentatively TRBD1 (5 bases). The CDR3 sequence is 12 residues long. V shed 7 bases and J shed 5 bases, with 11 bases lying between them. DNA of the CDR3: TGTGCCAGCACCGGGGGAGATACTGAAGCTTTCTTT. Its translation: CASTGGDTEAFF.

This clone turned up a few times. This chain links TRBV10-1 with TRBJ1-1; tentative D call: TRBD1 (6 bases). The CDR3 covers 15 residues. V was clipped by 6 bases and J by 0 bases, with 14 bases between them. Germline CDR1 reads WNHNN; CDR2 reads SYGVQD (reference sequence). The CDR3 bases are TGCGCCAGCAGCCCCTCGACAGGTATGAACACTGAAGCTTTCTTT. Translation gives CASSPSTGMNTEAFF.

DNA of the CDR3: TGTGCCAGCAGTCAACCAGCGAACGTGGAGCCCCAGCATTTT. It specifies CASSQPANVEPQHF. The rearrangement joins TRBV6-5 to TRBJ1-5; D is unresolved. The germline V gene encodes CDR1 MNHEY and CDR2 SVGAGI. V lost 5 bases and J lost 8, with 16 bases in between. CDR3 length equals 14 residues.

CDR3 sequence: CASRRNRNSPLHF. DNA of the CDR3: TGTGCCAGCCGGAGGAATCGTAATTCACCCCTCCACTTT. This chain links TRBV19 with TRBJ1-6; the D is unclear. Per germline, CDR1 LNHDA and CDR2 SQIVND (reference sequence). The CDR3 spans 13 residues. Trimming removed 9 bases at V and 6 bases at J, with 12 bases between. Together with reference TRBV19 and TRBJ1-6, the CDR3 gives the full variable domain: DGGITQSPKYLFRKEGQNVTLSCEQNLNHDAMYWYRQDPGQGLRLIYYSQIVNDFQKGDIAEGYSVSREKKESFPLTVTSAQKNPTAFYLCASRRNRNSPLHFGNGTRLTVT.

The DNA for the CDR3 is TGTGCCAGCAGCCAAACGTCAGGCCCTTACGGTGAGCAGTTCTTC. This encodes CASSQTSGPYGEQFF. The chain uses TRBV14 and TRBJ2-1; D gene ambiguous. Germline V CDR1 and CDR2: SGHDN, FVKESK. V was cut by 2 bases and J by 9 bases, with 17 bases left in between. The CDR3 runs to 15 residues. The full variable domain, its missing parts supplied by reference TRBV14 and TRBJ2-1, is EAGVTQFPSHSVIEKGQTVTLRCDPISGHDNLYWYRRVMGKEIKFLLHFVKESKQDESGMPNNRFLAERTGGTYSTLKVQPAELEDSGVYFCASSQTSGPYGEQFFGPGTRLTVL.

This CDR3 reads CASSPFQDYEAFF. In nucleotides, the CDR3 is TGTGCCAGCTCACCTTTCCAGGACTATGAAGCTTTCTTT. V usage is TRBV18 and J usage is TRBJ1-1, with unresolved D. Germline lookup yields CDR1 KGHSH and CDR2 LQKENI. V shed 3 bases and J shed 7 bases, with 12 bases lying between them. The CDR3 length is 13 residues.

V is TRBV5-1 and J is TRBJ1-1, with 8 bases identical to TRBD1. Germline lookup yields CDR1 SGHRS and CDR2 YFSETQ. Losses at the gene ends were 4 bases for V and 4 bases for J; bases not matched to a gene: 12. This CDR3 is 16 amino acids long. The CDR3 protein is CASSALKTGGVTEAFF. Written as DNA, the CDR3 is TGCGCCAGCAGCGCTCTCAAAACAGGGGGTGTCACTGAAGCTTTCTTT.

This clone was seen a few times. The V and J genes are TRBV7-9 and TRBJ2-7; TRBD1 matches at 7 bases. CDR1 is SEHNR, CDR2 FQNEAQ, per germline (reference sequence). CDR3 length: 15 residues. J gave up 2 bases and V 8 bases, and 12 bases lay outside the gene matches. The CDR3 coding sequence is TGTGCCAGCGGGGACAGAAGTAGACAGACCTACGAGCAGTACTTC. Its translation is CASGDRSRQTYEQYF. Combining the CDR3 with reference TRBV7-9 and TRBJ2-7 gives the whole variable domain DTGVSQNPRHKITKRGQNVTFRCDPISEHNRLYWYRQTLGQGPEFLTYFQNEAQLEKSRLLSDRFSAERPKGSFSTLEIQRTEQGDSAMYLCASGDRSRQTYEQYFGPGTRLTVT.

The gene calls are TRBV30 and TRBJ1-3, with 7 bases aligning to TRBD1. V was pared by 3 bases and J by 1 base, with 9 bases of the junction left unmatched. In germline, CDR1 is GTSNPN, CDR2 SVGIG (reference sequence). The CDR3 runs to 16 residues. CDR3 sequence: CAWRALDRSSGNTIYF. CDR3 bases: TGTGCCTGGAGAGCCCTGGACAGGTCATCTGGAAACACCATATATTTT. Based on the CDR3 plus reference TRBV30 and TRBJ1-3, the full variable domain is SQTIHQWPATLVQPVGSPLSLECTVEGTSNPNLYWYRQAAGRGLQLLFYSVGIGQISSEVPQNLSASRPQDRQFILSSKKLLLSDSGFYLCAWRALDRSSGNTIYFGEGSWLTVV.